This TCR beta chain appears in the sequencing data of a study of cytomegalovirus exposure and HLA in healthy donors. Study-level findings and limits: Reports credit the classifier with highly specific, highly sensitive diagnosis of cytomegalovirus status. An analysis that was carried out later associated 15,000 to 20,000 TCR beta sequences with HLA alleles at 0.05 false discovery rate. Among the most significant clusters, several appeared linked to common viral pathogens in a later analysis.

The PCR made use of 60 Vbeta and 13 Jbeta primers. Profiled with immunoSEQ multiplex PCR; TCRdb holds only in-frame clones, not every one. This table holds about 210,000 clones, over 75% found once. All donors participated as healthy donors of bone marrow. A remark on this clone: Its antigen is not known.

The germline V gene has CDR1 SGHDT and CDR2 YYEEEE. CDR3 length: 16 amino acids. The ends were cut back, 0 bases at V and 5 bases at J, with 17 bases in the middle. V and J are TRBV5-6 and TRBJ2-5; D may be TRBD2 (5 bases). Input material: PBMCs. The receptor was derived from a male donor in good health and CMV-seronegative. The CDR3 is CASSLGPGERRETQYF. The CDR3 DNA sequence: TGTGCCAGCAGCTTGGGCCCAGGCGAAAGGAGGGAGACCCAGTACTTC.